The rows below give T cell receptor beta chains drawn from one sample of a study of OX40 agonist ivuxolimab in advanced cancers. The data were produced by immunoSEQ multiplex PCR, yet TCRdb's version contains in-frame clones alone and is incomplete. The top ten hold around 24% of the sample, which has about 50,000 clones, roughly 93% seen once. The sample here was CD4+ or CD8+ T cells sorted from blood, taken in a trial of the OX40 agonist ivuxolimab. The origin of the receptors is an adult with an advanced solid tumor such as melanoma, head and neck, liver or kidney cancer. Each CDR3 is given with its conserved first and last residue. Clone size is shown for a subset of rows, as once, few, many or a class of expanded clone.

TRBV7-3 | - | CASSLTSRISYNEQFF
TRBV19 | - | CASSSPTAEAFF
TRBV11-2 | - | CASSLGSRDFYEQYF
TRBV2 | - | CASRTGKGEKLFF
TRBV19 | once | CASSQLANTDTQYF
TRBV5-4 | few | CASSFQEANYGYTF
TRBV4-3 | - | CASSQAPDRGVEQFF
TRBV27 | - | CASSLRAGRFDWPSYEQYF
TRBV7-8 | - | CASSSTEGVDYEQYF
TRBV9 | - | CASSVGGGAREQYF
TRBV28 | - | CASSSGPDKQETQYF
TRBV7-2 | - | CASSLGTYEQYF
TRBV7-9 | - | CASSHTASRTYEQYF